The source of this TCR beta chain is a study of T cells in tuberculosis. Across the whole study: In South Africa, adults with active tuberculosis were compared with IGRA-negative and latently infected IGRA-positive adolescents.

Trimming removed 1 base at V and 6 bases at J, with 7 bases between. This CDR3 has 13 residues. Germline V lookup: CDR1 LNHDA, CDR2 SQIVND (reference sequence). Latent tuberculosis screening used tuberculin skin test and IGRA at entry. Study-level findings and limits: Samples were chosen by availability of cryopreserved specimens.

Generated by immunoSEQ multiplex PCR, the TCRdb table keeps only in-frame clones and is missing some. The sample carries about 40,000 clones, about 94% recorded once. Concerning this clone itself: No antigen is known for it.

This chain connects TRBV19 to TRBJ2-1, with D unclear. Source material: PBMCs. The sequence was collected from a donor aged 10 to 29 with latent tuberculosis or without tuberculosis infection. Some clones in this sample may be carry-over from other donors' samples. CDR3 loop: CASSIVESNEQFF. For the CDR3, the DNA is TGTGCCAGTAGTATAGTTGAGTCCAATGAGCAGTTCTTC.